Included here is one T cell receptor (beta chain) sequence, with context. The sample belongs to a study of cytomegalovirus exposure and HLA in healthy donors. Germline V gene data show CDR1 as SGHKS and CDR2 as YYEKEE (reference sequence). Trimming pared 0 bases from V and 3 bases from J, leaving 12 bases between. The length of the CDR3 is 15 residues. 13 Jbeta primers and 60 Vbeta primers were used for the PCR. Libraries were prepared by immunoSEQ multiplex PCR; TCRdb keeps only in-frame clonotypes and omits some of them. The table includes 250,000 to 350,000 clones, 70% to 90% detected once. The V call is TRBV5-5, the J call TRBJ1-2; no firm D call. The source of this sequence is a man aged 40-55 years in good health and CMV-seropositive. Material: PBMCs. The CDR3 loop is CASSLGPRRDYGYTF. The CDR3 bases are TGTGCCAGCAGCTTGGGACCCCGGAGGGACTATGGCTACACCTTC. The full variable domain, rest sourced from reference TRBV5-5 and TRBJ1-2, is DAGVTQSPTHLIKTRGQQVTLRCSPISGHKSVSWYQQVLGQGPQFIFQYYEKEERGRGNFPDRFSARQFPNYSSELNVNALLLGDSALYLCASSLGPRRDYGYTFGSGTRLTVV.